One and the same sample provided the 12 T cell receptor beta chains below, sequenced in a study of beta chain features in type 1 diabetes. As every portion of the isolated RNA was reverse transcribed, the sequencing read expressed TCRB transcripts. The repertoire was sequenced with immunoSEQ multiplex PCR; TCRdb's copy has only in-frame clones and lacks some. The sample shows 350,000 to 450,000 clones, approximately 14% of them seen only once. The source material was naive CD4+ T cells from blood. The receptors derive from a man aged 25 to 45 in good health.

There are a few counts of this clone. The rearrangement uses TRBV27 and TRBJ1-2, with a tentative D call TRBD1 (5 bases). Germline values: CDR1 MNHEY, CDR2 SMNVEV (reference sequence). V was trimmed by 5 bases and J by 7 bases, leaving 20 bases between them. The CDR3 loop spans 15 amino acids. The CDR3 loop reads CASSTLTVSGSGYTF. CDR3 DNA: TGTGCCAGCAGTACCCTGACAGTTTCCGGGAGTGGCTACACCTTC.

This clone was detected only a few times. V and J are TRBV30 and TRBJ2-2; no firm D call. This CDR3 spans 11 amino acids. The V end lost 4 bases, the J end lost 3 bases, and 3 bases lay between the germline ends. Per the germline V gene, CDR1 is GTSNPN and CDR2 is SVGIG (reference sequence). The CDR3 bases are TGTGCCTGGACCGACACCGGGGAGCTGTTTTTT. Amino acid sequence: CAWTDTGELFF.

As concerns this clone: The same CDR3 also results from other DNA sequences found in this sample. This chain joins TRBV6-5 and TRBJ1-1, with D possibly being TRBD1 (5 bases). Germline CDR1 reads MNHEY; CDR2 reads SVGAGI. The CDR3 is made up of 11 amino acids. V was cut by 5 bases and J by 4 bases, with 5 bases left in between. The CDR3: CASSRGTEAFF. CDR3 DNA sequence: TGTGCCAGCAGTAGGGGCACTGAAGCTTTCTTT.

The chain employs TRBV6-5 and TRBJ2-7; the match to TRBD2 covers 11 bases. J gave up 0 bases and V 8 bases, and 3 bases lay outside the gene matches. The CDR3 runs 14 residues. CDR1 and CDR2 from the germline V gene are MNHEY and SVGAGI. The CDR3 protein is CASRTSGGSYEQYF. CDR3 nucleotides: TGTGCCAGCCGTACTAGCGGGGGCTCCTACGAGCAGTACTTC.

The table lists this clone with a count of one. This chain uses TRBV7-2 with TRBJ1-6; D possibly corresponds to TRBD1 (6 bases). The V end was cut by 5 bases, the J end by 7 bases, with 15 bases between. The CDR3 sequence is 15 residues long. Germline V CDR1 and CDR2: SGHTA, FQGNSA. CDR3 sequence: CASSPLVTGNSPLHF. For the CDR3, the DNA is TGTGCCAGCAGCCCCTTAGTAACAGGGAATTCACCCCTCCACTTT. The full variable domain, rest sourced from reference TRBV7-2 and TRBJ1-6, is GAGVSQSPSNKVTEKGKDVELRCDPISGHTALYWYRQSLGQGLEFLIYFQGNSAPDKSGLPSDRFSAERTGGSVSTLTIQRTQQEDSAVYLCASSPLVTGNSPLHFGNGTRLTVT.

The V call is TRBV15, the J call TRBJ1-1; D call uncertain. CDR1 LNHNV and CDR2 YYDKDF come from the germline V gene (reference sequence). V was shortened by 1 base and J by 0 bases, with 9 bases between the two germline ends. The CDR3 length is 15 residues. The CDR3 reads CATSRGSRLNTEAFF. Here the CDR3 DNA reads TGTGCCACCAGCAGAGGTAGTCGGCTGAACACTGAAGCTTTCTTT.

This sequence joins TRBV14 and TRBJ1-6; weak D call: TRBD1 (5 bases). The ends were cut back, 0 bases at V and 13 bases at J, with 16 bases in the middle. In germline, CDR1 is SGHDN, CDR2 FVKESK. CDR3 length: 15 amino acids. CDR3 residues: CASSQDLRGSAPLHF. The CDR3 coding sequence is TGTGCCAGCAGCCAAGATTTACGGGGGAGTGCGCCCCTCCACTTT.

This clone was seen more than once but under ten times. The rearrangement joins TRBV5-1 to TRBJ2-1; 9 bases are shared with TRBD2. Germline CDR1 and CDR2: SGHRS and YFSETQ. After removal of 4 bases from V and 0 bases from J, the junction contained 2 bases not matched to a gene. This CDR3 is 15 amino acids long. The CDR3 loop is CASSISGSSYNEQFF. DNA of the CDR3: TGCGCCAGCAGCATTAGCGGGAGCTCCTACAATGAGCAGTTCTTC. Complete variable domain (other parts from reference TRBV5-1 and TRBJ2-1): KAGVTQTPRYLIKTRGQQVTLSCSPISGHRSVSWYQQTPGQGLQFLFEYFSETQRNKGNFPGRFSGRQFSNSRSEMNVSTLELGDSALYLCASSISGSSYNEQFFGPGTRLTVL.

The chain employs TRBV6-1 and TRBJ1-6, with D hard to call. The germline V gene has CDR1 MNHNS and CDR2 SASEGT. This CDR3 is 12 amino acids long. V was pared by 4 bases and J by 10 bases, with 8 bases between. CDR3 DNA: TGTGCCAGCAGTGTGGGCGAATCACCCCTCCACTTT. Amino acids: CASSVGESPLHF.

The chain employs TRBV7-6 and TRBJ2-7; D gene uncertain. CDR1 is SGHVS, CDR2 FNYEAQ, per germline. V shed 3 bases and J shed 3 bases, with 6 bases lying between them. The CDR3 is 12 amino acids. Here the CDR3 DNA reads TGTGCCAGCAGCTTTTCATACTACGAGCAGTACGTC. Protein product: CASSFSYYEQYV.

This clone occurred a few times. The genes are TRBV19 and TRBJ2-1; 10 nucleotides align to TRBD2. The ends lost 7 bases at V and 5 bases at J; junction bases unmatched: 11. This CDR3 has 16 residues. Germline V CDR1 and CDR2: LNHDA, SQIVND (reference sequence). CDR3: CASTRLAGGLDNEQFF. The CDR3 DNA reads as TGTGCCAGTACCAGGTTAGCGGGAGGTCTCGACAATGAGCAGTTCTTC.

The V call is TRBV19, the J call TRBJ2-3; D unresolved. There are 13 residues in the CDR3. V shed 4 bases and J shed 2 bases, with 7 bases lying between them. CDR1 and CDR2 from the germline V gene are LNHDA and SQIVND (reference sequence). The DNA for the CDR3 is TGTGCCAGTAGTAACCGAGCCACAGATACGCAGTATTTT. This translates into CASSNRATDTQYF.